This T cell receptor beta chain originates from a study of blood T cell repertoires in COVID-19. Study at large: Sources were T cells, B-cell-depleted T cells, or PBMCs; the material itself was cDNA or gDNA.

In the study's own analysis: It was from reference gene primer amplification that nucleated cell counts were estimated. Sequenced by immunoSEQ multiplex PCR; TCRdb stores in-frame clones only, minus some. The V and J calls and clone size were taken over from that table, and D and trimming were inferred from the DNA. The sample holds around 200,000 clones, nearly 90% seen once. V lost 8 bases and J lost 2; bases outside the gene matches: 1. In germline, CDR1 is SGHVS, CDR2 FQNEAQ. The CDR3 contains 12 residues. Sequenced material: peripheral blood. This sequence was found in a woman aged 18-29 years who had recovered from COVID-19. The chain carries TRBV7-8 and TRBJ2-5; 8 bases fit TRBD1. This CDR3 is CASRTGQETQYF. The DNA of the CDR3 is TGTGCCAGCCGGACAGGGCAAGAGACCCAGTACTTC.